This entry is about one TCR beta chain. The antigen it binds to is not known. No base qualities exist here, and no much larger clone lies one base off it. This record comes from a study of T cell repertoires and Cas9 in healthy adults listed by TCRdb under 2018. For the wider study: Multi-effector potency, cytotoxicity and lineage determination within the CD4 and CD8 compartments were characterized for SpCas9-reactive T cells. Preexisting T cell immunity against the Streptococcus pyogenes Cas9 nuclease (SpCas9) used in CRISPR gene editing was examined in the study.

Study-wide findings and limitations: SpCas9-reactive regulatory T cells were reported to mitigate proliferation and function of SpCas9-reactive effector T cells in vitro.

The library was built by means of the immunoSEQ multiplex PCR assay. TCRdb stores this immuneACCESS table with in-frame sequences only. Part of the clones is absent; in the studies checked, under half of the shortfall reflects unresolved V genes, and no reason is known for the rest. The sample contains tens of thousands of clones, under 95% of them found a single time. The ten largest clones represent 0.69% of the sample. All of the donors in the study were healthy humans. Input material: CD4+ effector T cells (CD127+, CD25-, CD137-, CD154-) from PBMCs; culture status not recorded. The receptor was isolated from a human donor in good health.

The DNA sequence reads TGTGCCAGCAGCGCAAACCCCAGGGGAACCTACGAGCAGTACTTC. It translates as CASSANPRGTYEQYF. The sequence links TRBV7-9 to TRBJ2-7, with TRBD1 perhaps the D gene, on 6 matching bases. The CDR3 has 15 amino acids, counting the end cysteine and phenylalanine. The retained sequence is limited to the CDR3, 45 bases, with the frame set at the first base. From the germline V gene (reference sequence), CDR1 is SEHNR and CDR2 is FQNEAQ. Trimming removed 5 bases from V and 2 bases from J, leaving 16 bases between the germline ends.